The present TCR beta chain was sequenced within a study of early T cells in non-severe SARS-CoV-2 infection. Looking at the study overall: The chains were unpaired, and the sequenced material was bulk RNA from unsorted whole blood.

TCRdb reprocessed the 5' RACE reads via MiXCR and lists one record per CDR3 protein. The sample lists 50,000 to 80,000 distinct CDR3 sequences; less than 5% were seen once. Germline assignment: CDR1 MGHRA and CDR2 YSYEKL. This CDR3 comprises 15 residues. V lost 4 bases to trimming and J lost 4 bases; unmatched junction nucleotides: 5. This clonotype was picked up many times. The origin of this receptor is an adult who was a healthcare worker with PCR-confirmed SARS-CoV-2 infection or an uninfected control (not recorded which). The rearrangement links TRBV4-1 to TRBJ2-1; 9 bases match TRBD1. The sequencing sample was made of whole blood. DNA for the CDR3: TGCGCCAGCAGCCCAGACAGGGGGGGGTACAATGAGCAGTTCTTC. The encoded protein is CASSPDRGGYNEQFF.